The source of this TCR beta chain is a study of T cells after yellow fever vaccination. The ends lost 4 bases at V and 0 bases at J; junction bases unmatched: 11. CDR1 MGHRA and CDR2 YSYEKL come from the germline V gene. The CDR3 consists of 18 residues. This clonotype appeared a few times. TCRdb re-called the 5' RACE reads through MiXCR, storing one row per CDR3 protein. The sample has hundreds of thousands of distinct CDR3 sequences, around 12% seen once. The sample here was CD4+ T cells sorted from PBMCs, taken 15 days after the yellow fever booster vaccination. This TCR came from a man younger than 35 who received the YFV17D yellow fever vaccine. V and J are TRBV4-1 and TRBJ1-5; 8 bases are a match to TRBD1. The CDR3 here is CASSRRPGTGISNQPQHF. CDR3 sequence (DNA): TGCGCCAGCAGCCGTCGTCCCGGGACAGGAATTAGCAATCAGCCCCAGCATTTT.